This T cell receptor beta chain was recorded in a study of blood T cell repertoires in COVID-19. Overall study: The United States, Italy and Spain were the sources of the acute and convalescent COVID-19 samples.

Assay used: immunoSEQ multiplex PCR; TCRdb lists only in-frame clones, some missing. The data show 330,000 or so clones, around 90% seen once. The germline gives CDR1 MDHEN, CDR2 SYDVKM. The CDR3 has 14 residues. V was pared by 3 bases and J by 2 bases, with 9 bases between. V is TRBV28 and J is TRBJ2-3; tentative D call: TRBD2 (6 bases). This sequence was found in a man aged 25 to 40 with COVID-19, enrolled during active disease. Sequencing was performed on peripheral blood. The CDR3 DNA reads as TGTGCCAGCAGTTTTAGCGGATTCACAGATACGCAGTATTTT. Translated, it gives CASSFSGFTDTQYF.